This T cell receptor (beta chain) was captured in a study of blood T cell repertoires in COVID-19. Everyone who took part was 18 to 89 years old, and they came from over 20 US areas. V lost 1 base, J lost 8 bases, and 14 bases lay in between. The CDR3 contains 14 residues. The germline CDR1 and CDR2 sequences are MNHEY and SVGAGI. Generated by immunoSEQ multiplex PCR, the TCRdb table keeps only in-frame clones and is missing some. This sample has some 250,000 clones, with approximately 85% found just once. The sequencing sample was made of PBMCs or T cells enriched from blood (not recorded which). The clonotype was recovered from a woman between 50 and 59 years old who had recovered from COVID-19. The chain recombines TRBV6-5 with TRBJ1-2; D may be TRBD1 (6 bases). In DNA, the CDR3 is TGTGCCAGCAGTTACTTGGTTACAGGGTTCGGCTACACCTTC. Its translation: CASSYLVTGFGYTF.